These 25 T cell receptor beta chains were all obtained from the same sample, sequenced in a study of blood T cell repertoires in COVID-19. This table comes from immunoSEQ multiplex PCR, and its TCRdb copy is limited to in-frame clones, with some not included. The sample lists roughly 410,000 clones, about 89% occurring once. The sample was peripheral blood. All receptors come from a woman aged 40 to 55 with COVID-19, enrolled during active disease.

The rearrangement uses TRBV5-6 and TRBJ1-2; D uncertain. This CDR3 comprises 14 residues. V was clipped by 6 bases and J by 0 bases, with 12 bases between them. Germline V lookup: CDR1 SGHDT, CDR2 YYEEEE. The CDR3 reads CASTPNGANYGYTF. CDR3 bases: TGTGCCAGCACCCCAAATGGAGCTAACTATGGCTACACCTTC.

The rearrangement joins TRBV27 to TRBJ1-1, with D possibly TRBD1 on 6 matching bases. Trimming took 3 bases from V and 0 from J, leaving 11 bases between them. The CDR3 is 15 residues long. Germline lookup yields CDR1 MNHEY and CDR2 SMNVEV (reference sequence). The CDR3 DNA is TGTGCCAGCAGTTTCTCCGGGACATTGAACACTGAAGCTTTCTTT. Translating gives CASSFSGTLNTEAFF.

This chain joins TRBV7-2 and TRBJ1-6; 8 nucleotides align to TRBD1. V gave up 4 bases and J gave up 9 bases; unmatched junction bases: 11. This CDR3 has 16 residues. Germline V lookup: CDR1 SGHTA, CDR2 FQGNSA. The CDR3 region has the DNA TGTGCCAGCAGCTATTCGACCGGGACAGGTCGTTCACCCCTCCACTTT. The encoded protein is CASSYSTGTGRSPLHF.

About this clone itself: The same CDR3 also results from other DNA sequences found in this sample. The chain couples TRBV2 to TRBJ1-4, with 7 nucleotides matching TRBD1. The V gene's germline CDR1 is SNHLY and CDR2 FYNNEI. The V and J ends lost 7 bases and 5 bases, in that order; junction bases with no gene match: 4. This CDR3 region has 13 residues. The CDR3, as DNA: TGTGCCAGCAAGGGACAGCTCAATGAAAAACTGTTTTTT. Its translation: CASKGQLNEKLFF.

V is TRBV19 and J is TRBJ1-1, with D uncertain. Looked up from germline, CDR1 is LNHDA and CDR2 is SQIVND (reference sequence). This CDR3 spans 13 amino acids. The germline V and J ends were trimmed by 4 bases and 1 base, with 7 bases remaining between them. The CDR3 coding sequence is TGTGCCAGTAGTACCGACACGAACACTGAAGCTTTCTTT. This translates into CASSTDTNTEAFF.

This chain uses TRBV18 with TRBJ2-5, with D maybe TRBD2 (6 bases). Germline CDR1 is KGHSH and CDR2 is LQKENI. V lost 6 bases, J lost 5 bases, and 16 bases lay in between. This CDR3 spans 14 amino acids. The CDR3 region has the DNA TGTGCCAGCTCCCCGATTTGGGGGGAGGAGACCCAGTACTTC. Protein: CASSPIWGEETQYF.

This CDR3 is CASSAGLAGDGTGELFF. CDR3 DNA sequence: TGCGCCAGCAGCGCGGGACTAGCGGGAGATGGGACCGGGGAGCTGTTTTTT. This chain joins TRBV5-1 and TRBJ2-2; TRBD2 aligns across 14 bases. The CDR3 extends over 17 amino acids. Germline V gene data show CDR1 as SGHRS and CDR2 as YFSETQ. The J segment lost 5 bases and the V segment lost 4 bases, leaving 7 bases of the junction unmatched.

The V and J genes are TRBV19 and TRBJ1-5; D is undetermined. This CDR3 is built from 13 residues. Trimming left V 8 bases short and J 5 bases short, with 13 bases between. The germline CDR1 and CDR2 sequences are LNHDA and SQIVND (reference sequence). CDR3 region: CASSTQTDQPQHF. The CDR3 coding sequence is TGTGCCAGTTCGACCCAAACAGATCAGCCCCAGCATTTT.

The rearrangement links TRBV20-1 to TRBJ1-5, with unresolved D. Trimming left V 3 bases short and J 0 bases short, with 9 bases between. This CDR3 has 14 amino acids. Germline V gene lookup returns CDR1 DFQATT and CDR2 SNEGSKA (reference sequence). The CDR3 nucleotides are TGCAGTGCTAGTTCGGGGAATAGCAATCAGCCCCAGCATTTT. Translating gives CSASSGNSNQPQHF.

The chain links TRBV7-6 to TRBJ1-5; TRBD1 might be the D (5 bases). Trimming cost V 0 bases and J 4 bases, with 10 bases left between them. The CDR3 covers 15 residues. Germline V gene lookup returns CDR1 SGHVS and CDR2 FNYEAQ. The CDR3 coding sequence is TGTGCCAGCAGCTTAGCGGAGGGGAGGAATCAGCCCCAGCATTTT. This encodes CASSLAEGRNQPQHF.

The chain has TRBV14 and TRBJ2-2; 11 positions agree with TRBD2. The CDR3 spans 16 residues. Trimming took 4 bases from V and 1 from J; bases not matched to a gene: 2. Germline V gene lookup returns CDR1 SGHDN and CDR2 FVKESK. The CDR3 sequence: CASSLLAGGNTGELFF. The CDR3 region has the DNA TGTGCCAGCAGCCTCCTAGCGGGAGGGAACACCGGGGAGCTGTTTTTT. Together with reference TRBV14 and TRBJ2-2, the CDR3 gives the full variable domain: EAGVTQFPSHSVIEKGQTVTLRCDPISGHDNLYWYRRVMGKEIKFLLHFVKESKQDESGMPNNRFLAERTGGTYSTLKVQPAELEDSGVYFCASSLLAGGNTGELFFGEGSRLTVL.

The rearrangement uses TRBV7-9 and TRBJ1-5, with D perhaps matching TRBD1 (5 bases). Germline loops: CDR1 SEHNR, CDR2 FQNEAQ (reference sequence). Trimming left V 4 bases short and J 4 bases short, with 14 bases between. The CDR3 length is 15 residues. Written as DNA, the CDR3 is TGTGCCAGCAGCTCCGGGCAGGGCCGGAATCAGCCCCAGCATTTT. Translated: CASSSGQGRNQPQHF.

The CDR3 DNA reads TGTGCCAGCAGCTTGGGGGACAGGGTATGGACCGGGGAGCTGTTTTTT. This translates into CASSLGDRVWTGELFF. The J gene is TRBJ2-2, the V gene TRBV5-6, with TRBD1 identical over 9 bases. This CDR3 is 16 amino acids long. CDR1 and CDR2 from the germline V gene are SGHDT and YYEEEE. V lost 0 bases to trimming and J lost 5 bases; unmatched junction nucleotides: 5.

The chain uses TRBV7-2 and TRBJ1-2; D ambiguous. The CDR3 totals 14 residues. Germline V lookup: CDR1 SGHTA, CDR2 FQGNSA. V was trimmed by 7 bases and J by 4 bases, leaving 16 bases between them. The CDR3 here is CASTSSRSRYGYTF. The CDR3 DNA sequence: TGTGCCAGCACCTCGTCCCGGTCTCGCTATGGCTACACCTTC.

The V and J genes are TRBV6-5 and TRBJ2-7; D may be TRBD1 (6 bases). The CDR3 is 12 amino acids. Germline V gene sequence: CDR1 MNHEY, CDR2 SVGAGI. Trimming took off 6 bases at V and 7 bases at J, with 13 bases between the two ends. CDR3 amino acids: CASSLPRGEQYF. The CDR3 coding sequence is TGTGCCAGCAGCCTTCCTAGGGGGGAGCAGTACTTC.

The CDR3 bases are TGTGCCAGCTCCCACCCGGGTCCGAACACCGGGGAGCTGTTTTTT. It codes for CASSHPGPNTGELFF. The genes are TRBV18 and TRBJ2-2; D remains unclear. In germline, CDR1 is KGHSH, CDR2 LQKENI. Trimming took off 6 bases at V and 0 bases at J, with 11 bases between the two ends. This CDR3 is 15 amino acids long. Supplemented by reference TRBV18 and TRBJ2-2, the full variable domain reads NAGVMQNPRHLVRRRGQEARLRCSPMKGHSHVYWYRQLPEEGLKFMVYLQKENIIDESGMPKERFSAEFPKEGPSILRIQQVVRGDSAAYFCASSHPGPNTGELFFGEGSRLTVL.

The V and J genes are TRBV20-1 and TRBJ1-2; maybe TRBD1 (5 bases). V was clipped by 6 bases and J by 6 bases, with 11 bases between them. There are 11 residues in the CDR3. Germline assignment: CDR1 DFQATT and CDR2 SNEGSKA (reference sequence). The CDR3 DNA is TGCAGTGCCAAAGTCAGGGATGGCTACACCTTC. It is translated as CSAKVRDGYTF.

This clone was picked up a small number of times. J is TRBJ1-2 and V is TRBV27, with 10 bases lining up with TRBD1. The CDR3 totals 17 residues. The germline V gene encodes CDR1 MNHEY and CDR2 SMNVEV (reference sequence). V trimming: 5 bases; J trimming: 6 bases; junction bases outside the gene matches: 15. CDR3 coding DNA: TGTGCCAGCAGTCCGGGACAGGGGCCCGTGGGGAGGAATGGCTACACCTTC. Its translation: CASSPGQGPVGRNGYTF.

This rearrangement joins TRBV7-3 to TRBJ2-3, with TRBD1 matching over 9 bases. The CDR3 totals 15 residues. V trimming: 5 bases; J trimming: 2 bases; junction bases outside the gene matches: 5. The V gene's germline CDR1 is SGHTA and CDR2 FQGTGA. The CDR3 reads CASSKRDRATDTQYF. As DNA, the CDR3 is TGTGCCAGCAGCAAACGGGACAGGGCCACAGATACGCAGTATTTT.

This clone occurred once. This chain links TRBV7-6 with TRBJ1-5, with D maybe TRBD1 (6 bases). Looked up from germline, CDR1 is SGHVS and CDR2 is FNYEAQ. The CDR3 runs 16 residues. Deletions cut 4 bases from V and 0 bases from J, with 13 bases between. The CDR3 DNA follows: TGTGCCAGCAGCTCCCGACAGGAAGATAGCAATCAGCCCCAGCATTTT. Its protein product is CASSSRQEDSNQPQHF.

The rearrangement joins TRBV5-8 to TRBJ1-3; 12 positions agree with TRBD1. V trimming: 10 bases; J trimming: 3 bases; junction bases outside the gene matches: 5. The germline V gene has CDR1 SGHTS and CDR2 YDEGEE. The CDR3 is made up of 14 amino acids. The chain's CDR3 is CALRDRGLGNTIYF. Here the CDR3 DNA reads TGTGCCCTTAGGGACAGGGGGCTTGGAAACACCATATATTTT.

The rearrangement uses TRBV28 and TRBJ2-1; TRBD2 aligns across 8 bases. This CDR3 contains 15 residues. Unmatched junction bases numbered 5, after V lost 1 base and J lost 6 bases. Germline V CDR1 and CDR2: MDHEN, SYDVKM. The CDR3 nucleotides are TGTGCCAGCAGTTTATTCGCGGGAGGAGTCAATGAGCAGTTCTTC. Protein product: CASSLFAGGVNEQFF.

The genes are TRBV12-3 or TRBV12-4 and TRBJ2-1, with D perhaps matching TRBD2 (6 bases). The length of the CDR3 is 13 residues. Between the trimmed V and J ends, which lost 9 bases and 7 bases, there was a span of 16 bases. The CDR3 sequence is CASKSGGVNEQFF. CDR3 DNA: TGTGCCAGTAAATCCGGAGGGGTTAATGAGCAGTTCTTC.

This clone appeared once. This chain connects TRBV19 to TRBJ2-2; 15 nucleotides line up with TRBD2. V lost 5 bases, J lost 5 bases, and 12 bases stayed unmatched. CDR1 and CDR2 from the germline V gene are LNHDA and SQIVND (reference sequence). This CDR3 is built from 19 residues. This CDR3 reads CASSPGLAGGSFRTGELFF. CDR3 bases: TGTGCCAGTAGTCCGGGACTAGCGGGGGGATCTTTCCGAACCGGGGAGCTGTTTTTT.

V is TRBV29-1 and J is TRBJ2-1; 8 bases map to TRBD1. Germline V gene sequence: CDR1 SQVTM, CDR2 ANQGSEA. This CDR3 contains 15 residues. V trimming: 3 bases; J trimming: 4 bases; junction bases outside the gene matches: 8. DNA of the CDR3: TGCAGCGTTGAGGGCATCGGGACAGGATACAATGAGCAGTTCTTC. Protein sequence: CSVEGIGTGYNEQFF.